The T cell receptor (beta chain) under discussion was sequenced for a study of cytomegalovirus exposure and HLA in healthy donors. The PCR contained 60 Vbeta and 13 Jbeta primers. Data came from immunoSEQ multiplex PCR; TCRdb stores just in-frame clones and leaves some out. Its table lists 140,000 to 150,000 clones. Study outcomes and limitations: In a later analysis, HLA-associated TCR beta chains were more clonally expanded than equally common others. Most of the TCR beta V segments (in an earlier analysis) were productive either about 87% or about 30% of the time. Certain sequence variants were highly shared and formed a cluster, and this cluster was likely a sequencing artifact. Some TCR beta chains (roughly 160 of them) were listed as cytomegalovirus-associated.

The CDR3 has 14 amino acids. Trimming cost V 4 bases and J 0 bases, with 10 bases left between them. Germline-derived CDR1 and CDR2 are SGHTA and FQGNSA. In the case of this clone: The antigen is not known.

Sequencing was performed on PBMCs. This TCR was sampled from a male donor in good health and CMV-seronegative. V is TRBV7-2 and J is TRBJ2-7, with D tentatively TRBD1 (6 bases). The CDR3 coding sequence is TGTGCCAGCAGCTCCCGACAGGACTCCTACGAGCAGTACTTC. Translating gives CASSSRQDSYEQYF.